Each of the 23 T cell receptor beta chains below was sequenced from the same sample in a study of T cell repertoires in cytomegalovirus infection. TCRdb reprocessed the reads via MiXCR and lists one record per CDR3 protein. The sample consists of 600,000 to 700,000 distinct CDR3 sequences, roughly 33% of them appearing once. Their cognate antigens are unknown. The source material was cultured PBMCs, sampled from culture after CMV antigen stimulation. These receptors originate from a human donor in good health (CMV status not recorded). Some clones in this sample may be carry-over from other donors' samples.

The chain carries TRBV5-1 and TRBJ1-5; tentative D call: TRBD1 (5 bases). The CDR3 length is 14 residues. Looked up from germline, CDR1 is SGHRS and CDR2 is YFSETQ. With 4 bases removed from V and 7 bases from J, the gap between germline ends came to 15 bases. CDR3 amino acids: CASSRGGVGQPQHF. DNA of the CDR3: TGCGCCAGCAGCAGGGGAGGGGTCGGGCAGCCCCAGCATTTT.

The CDR3 loop reads CSASRGTFPEQYF. CDR3 DNA sequence: TGCAGTGCTAGTAGGGGGACCTTCCCCGAGCAGTACTTC. The chain has TRBV20-1 and TRBJ2-7, with D tentatively TRBD1 (6 bases). The CDR3 is made up of 13 amino acids. Trimming stripped 3 bases from V and 6 bases from J, with 15 bases between. Germline V gives CDR1 DFQATT, CDR2 SNEGSKA (reference sequence).

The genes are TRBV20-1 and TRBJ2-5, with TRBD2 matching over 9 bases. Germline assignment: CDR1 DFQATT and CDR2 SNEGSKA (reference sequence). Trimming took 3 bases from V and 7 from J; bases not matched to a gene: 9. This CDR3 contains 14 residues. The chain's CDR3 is CSASSAGGRGTQYF. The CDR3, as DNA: TGCAGTGCTAGTTCGGCGGGGGGGAGAGGGACCCAGTACTTC.

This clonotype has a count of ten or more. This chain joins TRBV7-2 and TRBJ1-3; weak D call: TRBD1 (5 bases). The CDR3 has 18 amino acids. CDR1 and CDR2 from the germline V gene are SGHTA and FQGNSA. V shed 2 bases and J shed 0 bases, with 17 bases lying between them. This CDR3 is CASSLLPRVRASGNTIYF. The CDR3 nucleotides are TGTGCCAGCAGCTTATTGCCGCGGGTCAGGGCCTCTGGAAACACCATATATTTT.

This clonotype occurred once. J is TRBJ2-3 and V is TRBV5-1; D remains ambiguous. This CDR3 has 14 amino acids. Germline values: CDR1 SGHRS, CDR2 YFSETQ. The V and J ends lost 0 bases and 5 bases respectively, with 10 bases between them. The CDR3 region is CASSLGPVGDTQYF. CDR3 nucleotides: TGCGCCAGCAGCTTGGGGCCGGTAGGAGATACGCAGTATTTT.

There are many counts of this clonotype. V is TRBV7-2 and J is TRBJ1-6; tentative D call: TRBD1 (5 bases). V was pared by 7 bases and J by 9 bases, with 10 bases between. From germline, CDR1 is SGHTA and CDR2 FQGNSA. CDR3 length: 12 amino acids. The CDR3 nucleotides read TGTGCCAGCAACCTGGGGGGTTCACCCCTCCACTTT. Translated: CASNLGGSPLHF.

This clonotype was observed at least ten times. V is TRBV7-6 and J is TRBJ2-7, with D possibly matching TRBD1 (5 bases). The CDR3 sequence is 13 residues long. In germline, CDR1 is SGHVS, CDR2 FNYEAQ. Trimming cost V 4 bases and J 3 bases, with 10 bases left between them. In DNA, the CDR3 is TGTGCCAGCAGCTCAGGGAAACACTACGAGCAGTACTTC. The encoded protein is CASSSGKHYEQYF.

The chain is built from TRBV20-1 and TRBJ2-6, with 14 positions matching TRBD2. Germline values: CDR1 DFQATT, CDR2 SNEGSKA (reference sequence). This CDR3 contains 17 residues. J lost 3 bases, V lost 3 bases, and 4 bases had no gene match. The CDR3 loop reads CSASMGLAGVGANVLTF. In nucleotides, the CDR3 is TGCAGTGCTAGCATGGGACTAGCGGGAGTTGGGGCCAACGTCCTGACTTTC.

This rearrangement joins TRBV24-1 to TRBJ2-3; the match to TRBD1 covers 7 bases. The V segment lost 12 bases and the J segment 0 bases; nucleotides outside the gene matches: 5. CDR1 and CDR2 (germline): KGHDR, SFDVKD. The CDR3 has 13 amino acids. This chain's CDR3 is CAPQGTSTDTQYF. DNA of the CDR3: TGTGCCCCACAGGGGACAAGCACAGATACGCAGTATTTT.

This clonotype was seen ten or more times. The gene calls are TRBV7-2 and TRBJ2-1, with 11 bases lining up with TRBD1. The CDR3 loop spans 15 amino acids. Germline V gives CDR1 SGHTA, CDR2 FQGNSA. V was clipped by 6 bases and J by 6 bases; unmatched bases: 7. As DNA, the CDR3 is TGTGCCAGCAGGGAACGGGACAGGGGGGGCAATGAGCAGTTCTTC. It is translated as CASRERDRGGNEQFF.

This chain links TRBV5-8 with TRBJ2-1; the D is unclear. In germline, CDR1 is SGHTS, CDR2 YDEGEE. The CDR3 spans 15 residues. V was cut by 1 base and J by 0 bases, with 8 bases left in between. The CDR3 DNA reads TGTGCCAGCAGCTTGATTGAGAGCTCCTACAATGAGCAGTTCTTC. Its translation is CASSLIESSYNEQFF.

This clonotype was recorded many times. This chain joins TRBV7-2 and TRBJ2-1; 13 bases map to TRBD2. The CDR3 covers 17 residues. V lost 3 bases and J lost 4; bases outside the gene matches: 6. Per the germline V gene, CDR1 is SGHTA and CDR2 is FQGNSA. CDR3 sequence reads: CASSFSTSGGTYNEQFF. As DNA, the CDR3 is TGTGCCAGCAGCTTTTCGACTAGCGGGGGGACATACAATGAGCAGTTCTTC.

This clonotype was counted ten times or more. The CDR3 DNA is TGTGCCAGCAGCTTATTTTATCAGGGAACTAACTATGGCTACACCTTC. Residues: CASSLFYQGTNYGYTF. This rearrangement joins TRBV7-2 to TRBJ1-2, with D perhaps TRBD1 (5 bases). The germline V gene has CDR1 SGHTA and CDR2 FQGNSA. The CDR3 contains 16 residues. The germline V and J ends were trimmed by 2 bases and 0 bases, with 13 bases remaining between them.

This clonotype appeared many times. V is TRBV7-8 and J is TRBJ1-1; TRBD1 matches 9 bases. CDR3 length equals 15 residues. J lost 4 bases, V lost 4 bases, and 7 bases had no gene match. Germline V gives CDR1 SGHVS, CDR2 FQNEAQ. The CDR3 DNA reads TGTGCCAGCAGCTCCCGGACAGGGGCAAGCACTGAAGCTTTCTTT. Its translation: CASSSRTGASTEAFF.

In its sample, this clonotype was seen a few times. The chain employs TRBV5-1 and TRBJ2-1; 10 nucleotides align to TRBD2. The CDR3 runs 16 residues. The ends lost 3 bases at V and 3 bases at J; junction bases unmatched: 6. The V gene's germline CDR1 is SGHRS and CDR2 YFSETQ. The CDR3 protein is CASSSGVAGGYNEQFF. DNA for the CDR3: TGCGCCAGCAGCTCCGGTGTAGCGGGGGGCTACAATGAGCAGTTCTTC.

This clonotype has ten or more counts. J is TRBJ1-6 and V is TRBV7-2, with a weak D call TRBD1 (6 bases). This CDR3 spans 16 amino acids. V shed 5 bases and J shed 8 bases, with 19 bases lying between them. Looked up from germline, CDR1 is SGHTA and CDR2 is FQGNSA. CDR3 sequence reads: CASSPHSTGLHSPLHF. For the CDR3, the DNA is TGTGCCAGCAGCCCCCACTCCACAGGGTTACATTCACCCCTCCACTTT.

Here the CDR3 DNA reads TGTGCCAGCAGTTACGGGGGGACCCTCAATGAGCAGTTCTTC. Its translation: CASSYGGTLNEQFF. The J gene is TRBJ2-1, the V gene TRBV27, with TRBD2 matching over 7 bases. The CDR3 loop spans 14 amino acids. V lost 4 bases, J lost 6 bases, and 6 bases stayed unmatched. Germline assignment: CDR1 MNHEY and CDR2 SMNVEV (reference sequence).

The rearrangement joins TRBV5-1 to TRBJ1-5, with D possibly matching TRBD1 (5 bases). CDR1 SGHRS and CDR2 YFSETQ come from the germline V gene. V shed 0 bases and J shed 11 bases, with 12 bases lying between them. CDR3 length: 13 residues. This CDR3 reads CASSLAGGEAQHF. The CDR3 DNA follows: TGCGCCAGCAGCTTGGCGGGAGGGGAGGCCCAGCATTTT.

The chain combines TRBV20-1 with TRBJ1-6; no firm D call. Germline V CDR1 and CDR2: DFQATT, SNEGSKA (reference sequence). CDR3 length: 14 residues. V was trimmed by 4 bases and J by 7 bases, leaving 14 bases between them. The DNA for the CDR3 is TGCAGTGCTACCCGCACAGTCTCCAATTCACCCCTCCACTTT. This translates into CSATRTVSNSPLHF.

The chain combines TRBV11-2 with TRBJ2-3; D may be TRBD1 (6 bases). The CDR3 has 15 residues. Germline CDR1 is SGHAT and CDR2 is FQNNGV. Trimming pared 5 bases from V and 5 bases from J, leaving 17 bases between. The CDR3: CASSPTGQKQDTQYF. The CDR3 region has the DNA TGTGCCAGCAGCCCAACAGGGCAGAAACAAGATACGCAGTATTTT.

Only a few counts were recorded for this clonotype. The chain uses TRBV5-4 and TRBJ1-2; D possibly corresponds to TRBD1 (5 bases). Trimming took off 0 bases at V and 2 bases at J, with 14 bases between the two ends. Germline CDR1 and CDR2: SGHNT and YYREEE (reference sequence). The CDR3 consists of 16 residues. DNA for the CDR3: TGTGCCAGCAGCTTGGCCGGGACCCAAAGCAACTATGGCTACACCTTC. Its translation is CASSLAGTQSNYGYTF.

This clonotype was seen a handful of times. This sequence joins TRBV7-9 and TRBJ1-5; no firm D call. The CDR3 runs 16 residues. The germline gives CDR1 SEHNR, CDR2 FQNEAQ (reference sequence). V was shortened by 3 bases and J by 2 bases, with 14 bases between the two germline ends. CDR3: CASSLSVGSGNQPQHF. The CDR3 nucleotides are TGTGCCAGCAGCTTGAGTGTGGGGTCAGGCAATCAGCCCCAGCATTTT.

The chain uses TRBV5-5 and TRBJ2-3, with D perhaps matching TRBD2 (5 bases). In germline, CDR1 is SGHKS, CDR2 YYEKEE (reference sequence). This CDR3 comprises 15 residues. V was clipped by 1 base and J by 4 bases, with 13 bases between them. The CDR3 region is CASSLRVAGADTQYF. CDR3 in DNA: TGTGCCAGCAGCTTGAGGGTGGCCGGGGCAGATACGCAGTATTTT.